This TCR beta chain originates from a study of T cell repertoires in cytomegalovirus infection. On the study more broadly: HLA-B-restricted CMV epitopes that are well studied were used alongside recently identified HLA-C-restricted ones. Through public TCR beta signatures, both CMV infection and matching HLA type were indicated.

TCRdb recomputed calls from the reads with MiXCR, one row per CDR3 protein. The sample lists 40,000 to 60,000 distinct CDR3 sequences, 20% to 25% occurring once. Only a few counts were recorded for this clonotype. The antigen is unknown. Study-level points and caveats: There were HLA-C-restricted CMV-specific TCR beta clonotypes dominating the ex vivo response.

The sequence derives from a human donor in good health (CMV status not recorded). Some clones in this sample may be carry-over from other donors' samples. Sequenced material: CD8+ T cells from cultured PBMCs, taken from culture after CMV antigen stimulation.

For the CDR3, the DNA is TGTGCCAGCAGTGAAATGACTCTGGGGGCTTTCTTT. The encoded protein is CASSEMTLGAFF. The chain recombines TRBV2 with TRBJ1-1; D gene unclear. Germline loops: CDR1 SNHLY, CDR2 FYNNEI. The V gene lost 2 bases and the J gene lost 11 bases, with 12 bases spanning the gap. The CDR3 has 12 residues.